These 18 T cell receptor beta chains came from one sample sequenced in a study of shared clonotypes between healthy human individuals. Repertoires were generated with immunoSEQ multiplex PCR, while TCRdb's copy carries only in-frame clones and drops some. This table holds hundreds of thousands of clones, approximately 73% found once. Sample: memory CD4+ T cells sorted from blood. The subset is: CD45RA-negative fraction. All receptors come from a woman aged 30 to 39 in good health.

The chain couples TRBV14 to TRBJ2-5; 12 positions agree with TRBD2. The CDR3 runs 13 residues. Germline V gene data show CDR1 as SGHDN and CDR2 as FVKESK. J lost 7 bases, V lost 8 bases, and 5 bases had no gene match. The CDR3 loop reads CASRLAGVGTQYF. The CDR3 DNA sequence: TGTGCCAGCCGACTAGCGGGAGTTGGGACCCAGTACTTC.

A word on this clone: Distinct nucleotide sequences in the sample also encode this CDR3. The chain combines TRBV30 with TRBJ2-3; either TRBD1 or TRBD2 may supply D (5 bases each). V shed 2 bases and J shed 6 bases, with 9 bases lying between them. This CDR3 spans 12 amino acids. In germline, CDR1 is GTSNPN, CDR2 SVGIG (reference sequence). CDR3: CAWSPGADTQYF. The CDR3 region has the DNA TGTGCCTGGAGTCCCGGGGCGGATACGCAGTATTTT.

This rearrangement joins TRBV28 to TRBJ1-5, with unresolved D. The CDR3 consists of 12 residues. The germline gives CDR1 MDHEN, CDR2 SYDVKM. Trimming removed 9 bases from V and 3 bases from J, with 9 bases in between. CDR3 DNA: TGTGCCAGTGGACGGGCCAATCAGCCCCAGCATTTT. This gives the protein CASGRANQPQHF.

This clone was seen only once. This chain connects TRBV6-6 to TRBJ1-2; D might be TRBD1 (5 bases). The V end was cut by 11 bases, the J end by 3 bases, with 19 bases between. CDR3 length equals 14 residues. Germline-derived CDR1 and CDR2 are MNHNY and SVGAGI (reference sequence). Written as DNA, the CDR3 is TGTGCCGCCAATGCATGGGTAGGGGACTATGGCTACACCTTC. This translates into CAANAWVGDYGYTF.

This sequence joins TRBV30 and TRBJ1-2, with D perhaps matching TRBD1 (5 bases). The CDR3 runs to 13 residues. The V end lost 5 bases, the J end lost 3 bases, and 13 bases lay between the germline ends. Germline V gene data show CDR1 as GTSNPN and CDR2 as SVGIG (reference sequence). This chain's CDR3 is CAWSSRGHYGYTF. The CDR3 nucleotides read TGTGCCTGGTCTAGTCGGGGCCACTATGGCTACACCTTC.

The chain employs TRBV5-6 and TRBJ1-1, with D maybe TRBD1 (6 bases). Trimming stripped 3 bases from V and 10 bases from J, with 10 bases between. The germline V gene encodes CDR1 SGHDT and CDR2 YYEEEE. The CDR3 is 11 residues long. The CDR3 here is CASSSTGSAFF. The CDR3 DNA is TGTGCCAGCAGCTCGACAGGTTCAGCTTTCTTT.

V and J are TRBV15 and TRBJ2-1; D tentatively fits TRBD1 or TRBD2 (7 bases each). Germline CDR1 LNHNV, CDR2 YYDKDF (reference sequence). Between the trimmed V and J ends, which lost 6 bases and 4 bases, there was a span of 16 bases. This CDR3 contains 15 residues. CDR3 amino acids: CATRAGQTDYNEQFF. CDR3 nucleotide sequence: TGTGCCACCAGAGCGGGACAGACCGATTACAATGAGCAGTTCTTC.

This rearrangement joins TRBV7-8 to TRBJ2-5; a possible D gene is TRBD1 (5 bases). CDR3 length equals 14 residues. With 5 bases removed from V and 4 bases from J, the gap between germline ends came to 14 bases. Germline V gene lookup returns CDR1 SGHVS and CDR2 FQNEAQ. CDR3 protein: CASSGVNGAETQYF. The DNA for the CDR3 is TGTGCCAGCAGCGGAGTAAATGGGGCAGAGACCCAGTACTTC.

The chain recombines TRBV6-5 with TRBJ2-7; 8 nucleotides line up with TRBD2. CDR1 and CDR2 (germline): MNHEY, SVGAGI. The CDR3 covers 15 residues. With 0 bases clipped from V and 2 bases from J, the junction kept 3 bases outside the gene matches. The CDR3 reads CASSYSGLAAYEQYF. DNA for the CDR3: TGTGCCAGCAGTTACTCAGGACTAGCAGCCTACGAGCAGTACTTC.

The chain has TRBV28 and TRBJ2-7; 9 bases match TRBD2. CDR3 length equals 16 residues. The germline gives CDR1 MDHEN, CDR2 SYDVKM. The junction had 6 bases not matched to a gene; V was cut back by 1 base and J by 2 bases. CDR3 nucleotides: TGTGCCAGCAGTTTATCATCTAGCGGGAAGCCCTACGAGCAGTACTTC. Translating gives CASSLSSSGKPYEQYF.

This clone showed up just once. V gene TRBV28 combines with J gene TRBJ2-3; D uncertain. Trimming shortened V by 6 bases and J by 3 bases, and 13 bases separated the two germline ends. The CDR3 spans 14 residues. Germline values: CDR1 MDHEN, CDR2 SYDVKM. The CDR3: CASSRGTLTDTQYF. The CDR3 DNA follows: TGTGCCAGCAGCCGTGGAACGCTTACAGATACGCAGTATTTT. Full variable domain (remainder filled in from reference TRBV28 and TRBJ2-3): DVKVTQSSRYLVKRTGEKVFLECVQDMDHENMFWYRQDPGLGLRLIYFSYDVKMKEKGDIPEGYSVSREKKERFSLILESASTNQTSMYLCASSRGTLTDTQYFGPGTRLTVL.

J is TRBJ1-1 and V is TRBV5-1; D might be TRBD1 (6 bases). Between the trimmed V and J ends, which lost 4 bases and 7 bases, there was a span of 17 bases. This CDR3 comprises 14 residues. The germline V gene has CDR1 SGHRS and CDR2 YFSETQ. CDR3 amino acids: CASSATTQGIEAFF. In DNA form, the CDR3 reads TGCGCCAGCAGCGCAACCACTCAGGGGATTGAAGCTTTCTTT.

The gene calls are TRBV19 and TRBJ1-1, with 11 bases matching TRBD1. J was trimmed by 3 bases and V by 4 bases; bases with no gene match: 7. The CDR3 length is 16 residues. Germline V gene data show CDR1 as LNHDA and CDR2 as SQIVND (reference sequence). In DNA, the CDR3 is TGTGCCAGTAGTACGGGACAGGGGGAGGGGGACACTGAAGCTTTCTTT. This translates into CASSTGQGEGDTEAFF.

This clone was recorded only once. The J gene is TRBJ2-1, the V gene TRBV7-7; 7 nucleotides align to TRBD1. The CDR3 has 14 residues. V lost 3 bases and J lost 9; bases outside the gene matches: 8. Germline CDR1 SSHAT, CDR2 FNYEAQ (reference sequence). The CDR3 bases are TGTGCCAGCAGCTTGGCACAGGGGTCCGGTGAGCAGTTCTTC. Translating it yields CASSLAQGSGEQFF.

This rearrangement joins TRBV28 to TRBJ1-5; D uncertain. V lost 5 bases to trimming and J lost 5 bases, with 7 bases between them. The CDR3 totals 12 residues. The germline gives CDR1 MDHEN, CDR2 SYDVKM. In DNA form, the CDR3 reads TGTGCCAGCAGTGATGGATATCAGCCCCAGCATTTT. It is translated as CASSDGYQPQHF.

The chain employs TRBV28 and TRBJ2-1, with 11 bases that match TRBD2. Germline V CDR1 and CDR2: MDHEN, SYDVKM. The CDR3 runs to 15 residues. V trimming: 4 bases; J trimming: 8 bases; junction bases outside the gene matches: 7. The CDR3 nucleotides read TGTGCCAGCAGTTCCTCTAGCGGGAGGTTGGATGAGCAGTTCTTC. Encoded protein: CASSSSSGRLDEQFF.

The genes are TRBV28 and TRBJ1-4, with D unresolved. From germline, CDR1 is MDHEN and CDR2 SYDVKM. Deletions cut 3 bases from V and 7 bases from J, with 18 bases between. This CDR3 has 16 residues. The CDR3 sequence is CASSFPDGVGGEKLFF. The CDR3 region has the DNA TGTGCCAGCAGTTTTCCCGACGGCGTAGGAGGTGAAAAACTGTTTTTT.

The chain recombines TRBV7-9 with TRBJ1-5; 7 bases are a match to TRBD1. This CDR3 contains 14 residues. Germline loops: CDR1 SEHNR, CDR2 FQNEAQ (reference sequence). With 4 bases clipped from V and 6 bases from J, the junction kept 6 bases outside the gene matches. The CDR3 coding sequence is TGTGCCAGCAGCTACAGCCGGGACAGTCAGCCCCAGCATTTT. It specifies CASSYSRDSQPQHF.